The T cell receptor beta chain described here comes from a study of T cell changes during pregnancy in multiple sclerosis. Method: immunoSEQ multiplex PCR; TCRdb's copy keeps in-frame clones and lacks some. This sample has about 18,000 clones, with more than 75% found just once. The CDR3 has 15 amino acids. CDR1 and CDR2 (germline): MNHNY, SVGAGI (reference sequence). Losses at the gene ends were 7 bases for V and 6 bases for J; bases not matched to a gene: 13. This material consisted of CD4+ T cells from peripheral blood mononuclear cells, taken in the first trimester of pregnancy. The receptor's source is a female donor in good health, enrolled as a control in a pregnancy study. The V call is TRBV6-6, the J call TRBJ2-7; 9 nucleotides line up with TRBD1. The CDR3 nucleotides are TGTGCCAGCACCGAACAGGCAGGGGGACAGGGCGAGCAGTACTTC. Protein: CASTEQAGGQGEQYF.